The clone carrying this TCR beta chain was recorded many times. Antigen specificity is unknown. The sample comes from a study of T cell repertoires in cytomegalovirus infection. Across the whole study: Public TCR beta signatures provided an indication of both CMV infection and a matching HLA type.

The CDR3 length is 15 residues. Germline V gives CDR1 LNHDA, CDR2 SQIVND (reference sequence). Trimming took 5 bases from V and 0 from J, leaving 11 bases between them. Points from the study as a whole: Based on cumulative public TCR beta family frequency, carriers of CMV plus the relevant HLA were identified. Clonotype analysis showed dominance of the ex vivo response by HLA-C-restricted CMV-specific TCR beta clonotypes.

TCRdb analysed the reads with MiXCR anew, one entry per CDR3 protein. The profile shows 400,000 to 550,000 distinct CDR3 sequences, about 11% of them singletons. The sequence was collected from a human donor in good health (CMV status not recorded). Some clones in this sample may be carry-over from other donors' samples. The rearrangement links TRBV19 to TRBJ2-1, with unresolved D. Sequences were obtained from PBMCs. The CDR3 sequence: CASSLVASSYNEQFF. The CDR3 DNA reads as TGTGCCAGTAGTTTAGTAGCCAGCTCCTACAATGAGCAGTTCTTC. The complete variable domain, with remaining parts taken from reference TRBV19 and TRBJ2-1, reads DGGITQSPKYLFRKEGQNVTLSCEQNLNHDAMYWYRQDPGQGLRLIYYSQIVNDFQKGDIAEGYSVSREKKESFPLTVTSAQKNPTAFYLCASSLVASSYNEQFFGPGTRLTVL.